Reported below is one T cell receptor (beta chain). The germline gives CDR1 MNHEY, CDR2 SVGEGT. The CDR3 length is 16 residues. J was trimmed by 6 bases and V by 2 bases; bases with no gene match: 9. The data stem from a study of blood T cell repertoires in COVID-19. Study processing details: Amplification of reference gene primers was used by the study to estimate nucleated cell counts. The table came from immunoSEQ multiplex PCR; TCRdb's copy has only in-frame clones and leaves some out. That table supplies the V and J calls and clone size; D and trimming were determined from the DNA. In the table there are 35,000 to 40,000 clones, 90% of which are singletons.

This sequence was found in a man aged 65-85 years with acute or convalescent COVID-19. The sample taken for sequencing was peripheral blood. The J gene is TRBJ2-3, the V gene TRBV6-2 or TRBV6-3; 9 nucleotides match TRBD2. CDR3 sequence reads: CASSYNPAGGHDTQYF. CDR3 in DNA: TGTGCCAGCAGTTACAACCCAGCGGGAGGTCATGATACGCAGTATTTT.